These 20 T cell receptor beta chains share one sample of origin, sequenced in a study of OX40 agonist ivuxolimab in advanced cancers. Some clones are missing from TCRdb's copy, which holds only in-frame ones; the method was immunoSEQ multiplex PCR. Seen here are approximately 110,000 clones, under 95% observed once, and the top ten hold 0.8% to 1%. Sequenced here: CD4+ or CD8+ T cells sorted from blood, sampled in a trial of the OX40 agonist ivuxolimab. These receptors all come from an adult with an advanced solid tumor such as melanoma, head and neck, liver or kidney cancer.

This clone was observed a few times. J is TRBJ2-1 and V is TRBV23-1; no firm D call. TRBV23-1 is sorted into the ORF group, with uncertain function. The CDR3 has 17 residues. Trimming left V 2 bases short and J 2 bases short, with 16 bases between. The chain's CDR3 is CASSQLHRRLPYNEQFF. Here the CDR3 DNA reads TGCGCCAGCAGTCAACTCCATCGGCGCTTGCCCTACAATGAGCAGTTCTTC.

Written as DNA, the CDR3 is TGTGCCAGCAGCGAGCGGGCTCACAGCACAGATACGCAGTATTTT. It encodes CASSERAHSTDTQYF. J is TRBJ2-3 and V is TRBV7-2; possible D gene TRBD2, 6 bases. Between the trimmed V and J ends, which lost 5 bases and 0 bases, there was a span of 12 bases. The CDR3 length is 15 residues. Looked up from germline, CDR1 is SGHTA and CDR2 is FQGNSA.

The chain links TRBV18 to TRBJ1-1; D is unresolved. The length of the CDR3 is 13 residues. CDR1 and CDR2 (germline): KGHSH, LQKENI. Between the trimmed V and J ends, which lost 0 bases and 5 bases, there was a span of 7 bases. CDR3 coding DNA: TGTGCCAGCTCACCACCGGCGAGGACTGAAGCTTTCTTT. Its protein is CASSPPARTEAFF. Supplemented by reference TRBV18 and TRBJ1-1, the full variable domain reads NAGVMQNPRHLVRRRGQEARLRCSPMKGHSHVYWYRQLPEEGLKFMVYLQKENIIDESGMPKERFSAEFPKEGPSILRIQQVVRGDSAAYFCASSPPARTEAFFGQGTRLTVV.

V is TRBV7-2 and J is TRBJ1-5; 7 bases agree with TRBD1. There are 15 residues in the CDR3. CDR1 is SGHTA and CDR2 is FQGNSA in the germline V gene. The ends lost 2 bases at V and 2 bases at J; junction bases unmatched: 3. The CDR3 bases are TGTGCCAGCAGCTTACAAGACAGGGGCAATCAGCCCCAGCATTTT. Residues: CASSLQDRGNQPQHF.

The genes are TRBV18 and TRBJ2-5, with 7 nucleotides matching TRBD1. Per germline, CDR1 KGHSH and CDR2 LQKENI. This CDR3 region has 15 residues. V was pared by 0 bases and J by 2 bases, with 3 bases of the junction left unmatched. The CDR3 sequence: CASSPPLRGQETQYF. Written as DNA, the CDR3 is TGTGCCAGCTCACCACCACTCAGGGGGCAAGAGACCCAGTACTTC.

V usage is TRBV5-1 and J usage is TRBJ2-2; maybe TRBD2 (6 bases). CDR3 length: 15 amino acids. Germline-derived CDR1 and CDR2 are SGHRS and YFSETQ. The ends were cut back, 4 bases at V and 7 bases at J, with 17 bases in the middle. The CDR3 loop is CASSPTVMEGGELFF. CDR3 nucleotides: TGCGCCAGCAGCCCGACTGTCATGGAGGGCGGGGAGCTGTTTTTT.

The rearrangement links TRBV7-2 to TRBJ1-4, with TRBD1 matching 9 bases. The CDR3 has 14 amino acids. J gave up 7 bases and V 5 bases, and 5 bases lay outside the gene matches. Germline V gene lookup returns CDR1 SGHTA and CDR2 FQGNSA. The CDR3: CASSRPGQGEKLFF. The CDR3 nucleotides read TGTGCCAGCAGCCGACCGGGACAGGGTGAAAAACTGTTTTTT.

This clone was recorded only once. The V and J genes are TRBV7-9 and TRBJ1-1, with TRBD1 as a possible D gene (6 bases). V lost 5 bases and J lost 11, with 21 bases in between. Looked up from germline, CDR1 is SEHNR and CDR2 is FQNEAQ (reference sequence). The CDR3 has 14 amino acids. CDR3 loop: CASSDSGGAREAFF. CDR3 coding DNA: TGTGCCAGCAGCGATAGCGGGGGGGCCCGGGAGGCTTTCTTT.

The genes are TRBV5-1 and TRBJ2-1, with 7 bases fitting TRBD2. Per germline, CDR1 SGHRS and CDR2 YFSETQ. The trim removed 4 bases at V and 10 bases at J, leaving 11 bases unmatched. This CDR3 comprises 14 residues. The CDR3 DNA follows: TGCGCCAGCAGCCCCACCCGGGAGGCGGGGGAGCAGTTCTTC. Protein product: CASSPTREAGEQFF.

The chain recombines TRBV4-1 with TRBJ1-3, with D perhaps TRBD1 (5 bases). V lost 3 bases to trimming and J lost 2 bases, with 23 bases between them. The CDR3 has 19 residues. Germline V CDR1 and CDR2: MGHRA, YSYEKL. CDR3 protein: CASSHLSLVLTDTGNTIYF. In DNA, the CDR3 is TGCGCCAGCAGCCACCTAAGTCTGGTCCTGACAGACACTGGAAACACCATATATTTT.

The genes are TRBV30 and TRBJ2-6; TRBD2 is a possible D gene (6 bases). This CDR3 region has 18 residues. CDR1 and CDR2 (germline): GTSNPN, SVGIG (reference sequence). V gave up 1 base and J gave up 2 bases, with 18 bases separating them. CDR3 protein: CAWSGTGLARTGANVLTF. CDR3 in DNA: TGTGCCTGGAGTGGGACGGGACTGGCAAGAACTGGGGCCAACGTCCTGACTTTC.

The chain joins TRBV28 to TRBJ2-7; TRBD1 aligns across 12 bases. The germline V gene has CDR1 MDHEN and CDR2 SYDVKM. There are 15 residues in the CDR3. Trimming removed 5 bases from V and 7 bases from J; junction bases left unmatched: 9. CDR3 amino acids: CASSVTGQGAGEQYF. The DNA for the CDR3 is TGTGCCAGCAGTGTTACGGGACAGGGGGCGGGGGAGCAGTACTTC.

The chain recombines TRBV7-3 with TRBJ2-1; 14 nucleotides align to TRBD2. Germline V lookup: CDR1 SGHTA, CDR2 FQGTGA. The CDR3 has 15 amino acids. V shed 4 bases and J 9 bases; nucleotides not matched to a gene: 5. Here the CDR3 reads CASSSGLAGESEQFF. The CDR3 nucleotides are TGTGCCAGCAGCTCGGGACTAGCGGGAGAAAGTGAGCAGTTCTTC.

The V call is TRBV7-3, the J call TRBJ2-2; the D is unclear. The CDR3 has 13 residues. Trimming removed 8 bases from V and 4 bases from J, with 11 bases in between. Germline CDR1 and CDR2: SGHTA and FQGTGA. In DNA, the CDR3 is TGTGCCAGCGGTGACACGGGCACCGGGGAGCTGTTTTTT. Translation: CASGDTGTGELFF. The complete variable domain, with remaining parts taken from reference TRBV7-3 and TRBJ2-2, reads GAGVSQTPSNKVTEKGKYVELRCDPISGHTALYWYRQSLGQGPEFLIYFQGTGAADDSGLPNDRFFAVRPEGSVSTLKIQRTERGDSAVYLCASGDTGTGELFFGEGSRLTVL.

The chain is built from TRBV7-9 and TRBJ2-3; D is undetermined. Trimming shortened V by 2 bases and J by 0 bases, and 3 bases separated the two germline ends. The CDR3 has 13 residues. Germline CDR1 reads SEHNR; CDR2 reads FQNEAQ (reference sequence). The CDR3 protein is CASSLPSTDTQYF. CDR3 DNA sequence: TGTGCCAGCAGCTTACCCAGCACAGATACGCAGTATTTT.

The V call is TRBV7-9, the J call TRBJ1-1; D might be TRBD1 (6 bases). V lost 3 bases and J lost 4, with 15 bases in between. This CDR3 comprises 15 residues. CDR1 is SEHNR and CDR2 is FQNEAQ in the germline V gene (reference sequence). CDR3 DNA sequence: TGTGCCAGCAGCTTCACGCAGGGAGGGGGCACTGAAGCTTTCTTT. This encodes CASSFTQGGGTEAFF.

J is TRBJ2-7 and V is TRBV27; unclear D gene. The germline gives CDR1 MNHEY, CDR2 SMNVEV (reference sequence). This CDR3 has 14 residues. Trimming removed 2 bases at V and 2 bases at J, with 10 bases between. The CDR3 reads CASSLRQIPYEQYF. CDR3 bases: TGTGCCAGCAGTTTAAGGCAGATACCCTACGAGCAGTACTTC.

The CDR3: CASTTGGPNEKLFF. CDR3 sequence (DNA): TGCGCCAGCACTACTGGGGGACCCAATGAAAAACTGTTTTTT. The chain couples TRBV5-1 to TRBJ1-4; weak D call: TRBD1 (5 bases). This CDR3 comprises 14 residues. V dropped 6 bases and J dropped 5 bases, with 14 bases sitting between them. The germline gives CDR1 SGHRS, CDR2 YFSETQ.

The chain recombines TRBV5-4 with TRBJ2-5, with D possibly being TRBD1 (6 bases). CDR1 and CDR2 (germline): SGHNT, YYREEE (reference sequence). V dropped 4 bases and J dropped 1 base, with 17 bases sitting between them. The CDR3 has 16 residues. CDR3 residues: CASSPGRGYGQETQYF. CDR3 sequence (DNA): TGTGCCAGCAGCCCGGGTAGGGGGTACGGCCAAGAGACCCAGTACTTC. Using reference TRBV5-4 and TRBJ2-5 for the parts outside the CDR3, the full variable domain is ETGVTQSPTHLIKTRGQQVTLRCSSQSGHNTVSWYQQALGQGPQFIFQYYREEENGRGNFPPRFSGLQFPNYSSELNVNALELDDSALYLCASSPGRGYGQETQYFGPGTRLLVL.

V usage is TRBV6-5 and J usage is TRBJ2-2, with 7 bases identical to TRBD1. V lost 7 bases to trimming and J lost 2 bases; unmatched junction nucleotides: 4. Germline assignment: CDR1 MNHEY and CDR2 SVGAGI. CDR3 length: 14 amino acids. CDR3 sequence reads: CASKGQSNTGELFF. In nucleotides, the CDR3 is TGTGCCAGCAAGGGACAGAGCAACACCGGGGAGCTGTTTTTT.